One sample yielded the 32 T cell receptor beta chains listed below, sequenced in a study of beta chain features in type 1 diabetes. Expressed TCRB transcripts were sequenced after all isolated RNA was converted to cDNA. The repertoire was sequenced with immunoSEQ multiplex PCR; TCRdb's copy has only in-frame clones and lacks some. This sample carries about 220,000 clones, 11% of them seen once, and the ten largest clones take over 1%. The sequenced material came from central memory CD4+ T cells from blood. Receptors were obtained from a man aged 18 to 29 in good health.

This clone was found a few times. A far larger clone is a single base away, which makes a read error likely. The chain uses TRBV11-2 and TRBJ2-1, with D maybe TRBD2 (6 bases). The CDR3 is 15 amino acids. Germline V gene lookup returns CDR1 SGHAT and CDR2 FQNNGV. This CDR3 reads CACSIDLAHYNEQFF. CDR3 in DNA: TGTGCCTGCAGTATCGACCTAGCGCACTACAATGAGCAGTTCTTC.

This clone was seen many times. A much bigger clone sits one base away, suggesting this may be a read error. Different DNA sequences within this sample yield the same CDR3. The chain links TRBV7-6 to TRBJ2-5; D remains unclear. CDR1 SGHVS and CDR2 FNYEAQ come from the germline V gene. The CDR3 is 11 amino acids. Trimming took off 4 bases at V and 1 base at J, with 1 base between the two ends. CDR3 bases: TGTGCCAGCAGCTCCCAAGAGACCCAGTACTTC. It specifies CASSSQETQYF. The whole variable domain, remainder taken from reference TRBV7-6 and TRBJ2-5, is GAGVSQSPRYKVTKRGQDVALRCDPISGHVSLYWYRQALGQGPEFLTYFNYEAQQDKSGLPNDRFSAERPEGSISTLTIQRTEQRDSAMYRCASSSQETQYFGPGTRLLVL.

This clone was seen at least ten times. This chain links TRBV18 with TRBJ2-4, with a possible D match to TRBD1 (6 bases). CDR3 length: 17 amino acids. The ends were cut back, 1 base at V and 1 base at J, with 14 bases in the middle. CDR1 is KGHSH, CDR2 LQKENI, per germline. CDR3 residues: CASSPLQGSSAKNIQYF. DNA for the CDR3: TGTGCCAGCTCACCACTGCAGGGGAGTTCGGCCAAAAACATTCAGTACTTC.

This clone was seen a few times. The chain is built from TRBV4-3 and TRBJ2-3; 10 positions agree with TRBD2. The junction had 17 bases not matched to a gene; V was cut back by 6 bases and J by 2 bases. The germline gives CDR1 LGHNA, CDR2 YSLEER. This CDR3 has 19 residues. CDR3 in amino acids: CASSQKASGSMRYTDTQYF. CDR3 sequence (DNA): TGCGCCAGCAGTCAGAAGGCTAGCGGGAGCATGAGGTACACAGATACGCAGTATTTT.

V is TRBV5-1 and J is TRBJ2-2; D is unclear. Germline V lookup: CDR1 SGHRS, CDR2 YFSETQ. This CDR3 spans 13 amino acids. V lost 4 bases and J 0 bases, leaving 4 bases between the germline ends. This CDR3 reads CASSLTNTGELFF. CDR3 nucleotide sequence: TGCGCCAGCAGCCTTACGAACACCGGGGAGCTGTTTTTT.

For this clone: Compared with germline, one end of the junction differs, possibly owing to a read error. J is TRBJ2-7 and V is TRBV5-1; D is undetermined. This CDR3 has 13 amino acids. Germline values: CDR1 SGHRS, CDR2 YFSETQ. The CDR3 region has the DNA TGTGCCAGCAGCTTACCAGGACCCTACGAGCAGTACTTC. It is translated as CASSLPGPYEQYF.

The chain is built from TRBV29-1 and TRBJ2-2, with D perhaps TRBD1 or TRBD2 (5 bases each). The CDR3 consists of 14 residues. Trimming cost V 7 bases and J 7 bases, with 19 bases left between them. Germline V CDR1 and CDR2: SQVTM, ANQGSEA. For the CDR3, the DNA is TGCAGCGCATCCCGGGACCTCGATGGCGGGGAGCTGTTTTTT. Protein: CSASRDLDGGELFF.

This clone was detected only a few times. J is TRBJ2-5 and V is TRBV5-1; 12 bases map to TRBD1. CDR1 is SGHRS and CDR2 is YFSETQ in the germline V gene. CDR3 length: 14 amino acids. Trimming at V came to 4 bases and at J to 7 bases, leaving 5 bases not matched to a gene. As DNA, the CDR3 is TGCGCCAGCAGCCCGGGACAGGGGGCGTGGACCCAGTACTTC. Residues: CASSPGQGAWTQYF.

The gene calls are TRBV4-1 and TRBJ2-6; D is unclear. This CDR3 is built from 14 residues. Germline CDR1 reads MGHRA; CDR2 reads YSYEKL. The V end was cut by 5 bases, the J end by 0 bases, with 5 bases between. The CDR3 DNA reads TGCGCCAGCAGCGGTCGCTCTGGGGCCAACGTCCTGACTTTC. This translates into CASSGRSGANVLTF.

This clone was observed a handful of times. This chain links TRBV30 with TRBJ2-7; D possibly corresponds to TRBD1 (5 bases). The CDR3 extends over 16 amino acids. The V end was cut by 5 bases, the J end by 1 base, with 21 bases between. Per germline, CDR1 GTSNPN and CDR2 SVGIG (reference sequence). As DNA, the CDR3 is TGTGCCTGGGTCAACCTCTACAGGTCTCCTTCCTACGAGCAGTACTTC. Translating it yields CAWVNLYRSPSYEQYF.

This clone was counted ten times or more. The chain employs TRBV23-1 and TRBJ2-6; tentative D call: TRBD1 (5 bases). TRBV23-1 belongs to the ORF category, with a function that is uncertain. The V gene lost 6 bases and the J gene lost 4 bases, with 16 bases spanning the gap. The CDR3 length is 16 residues. CDR3 in DNA: TGCGCCAGCAGCCCAGATCTGGGGCGCGGGGCCAACGTCCTGACTTTC. The encoded protein is CASSPDLGRGANVLTF.

This clone was seen only a few times. The gene calls are TRBV7-2 and TRBJ2-7, with D possibly TRBD2 on 6 matching bases. The CDR3 is 16 amino acids. V gave up 5 bases and J gave up 2 bases, with 19 bases separating them. Germline CDR1 and CDR2: SGHTA and FQGNSA. CDR3 sequence reads: CASSLLEGRTPYEQYF. CDR3 coding DNA: TGTGCCAGCAGCCTCTTGGAGGGACGGACACCCTACGAGCAGTACTTC.

This clone was picked up a small number of times. This chain connects TRBV7-7 to TRBJ2-1; TRBD2 agrees at 8 bases. This CDR3 region has 15 residues. Germline trimming cut 4 bases from V and 3 bases from J; bases unmatched to any gene: 5. In germline, CDR1 is SSHAT, CDR2 FNYEAQ (reference sequence). The CDR3 DNA is TGTGCCAGCAGCTCGACTAGCGCCAGCTACAATGAGCAGTTCTTC. Translating gives CASSSTSASYNEQFF.

This clone was counted ten times or more. J is TRBJ1-1 and V is TRBV7-2; D unresolved. Germline V lookup: CDR1 SGHTA, CDR2 FQGNSA. Trimming left V 6 bases short and J 2 bases short, with 13 bases between. This CDR3 is built from 14 residues. CDR3 nucleotide sequence: TGTGCCAGCAGTCGATCGAGGAGTAACACTGAAGCTTTCTTT. Its translation: CASSRSRSNTEAFF.

This rearrangement joins TRBV29-1 to TRBJ1-4; D possibly corresponds to TRBD1 (5 bases). V lost 4 bases and J 8 bases, leaving 17 bases between the germline ends. Per the germline V gene, CDR1 is SQVTM and CDR2 is ANQGSEA. This CDR3 comprises 14 residues. Here the CDR3 DNA reads TGCAGCGTTGGAGGACATTCGGAATTCGAAAAACTGTTTTTT. This codes for CSVGGHSEFEKLFF.

The chain couples TRBV5-5 to TRBJ1-5, with TRBD1 matching 8 bases. This CDR3 is built from 15 residues. V dropped 4 bases and J dropped 1; count of bases not matched to a gene: 4. Germline V lookup: CDR1 SGHKS, CDR2 YYEKEE (reference sequence). The CDR3 DNA reads TGTGCCAGCAGCGGGACAGGCCGGAGCAATCAGCCCCAGCATTTT. Translating gives CASSGTGRSNQPQHF. The variable domain in full, completed from reference TRBV5-5 and TRBJ1-5, reads DAGVTQSPTHLIKTRGQQVTLRCSPISGHKSVSWYQQVLGQGPQFIFQYYEKEERGRGNFPDRFSARQFPNYSSELNVNALLLGDSALYLCASSGTGRSNQPQHFGDGTRLSIL.

Only a few counts were recorded for this clone. DNA for the CDR3: TGTGCCAGCGGGGGACAGGGGGAACATCAGCCCCAGCATTTT. As protein: CASGGQGEHQPQHF. The chain is built from TRBV2 and TRBJ1-5, with 11 nucleotides matching TRBD1. V dropped 8 bases and J dropped 5; count of bases not matched to a gene: 5. CDR1 is SNHLY, CDR2 FYNNEI, per germline. CDR3 size: 14 residues.

The chain combines TRBV7-2 with TRBJ2-5, with 12 bases that match TRBD2. Germline V gene sequence: CDR1 SGHTA, CDR2 FQGNSA. J lost 2 bases, V lost 5 bases, and 9 bases had no gene match. The CDR3 is 17 residues long. The CDR3 sequence: CASSLQTSGSGQETQYF. The CDR3 DNA is TGTGCCAGCAGCCTTCAGACTAGCGGGAGTGGGCAAGAGACCCAGTACTTC.

The rearrangement joins TRBV7-2 to TRBJ2-5, with TRBD2 as a possible D gene (6 bases). Deletions cut 3 bases from V and 4 bases from J, with 12 bases between. This CDR3 contains 14 residues. Per the germline V gene, CDR1 is SGHTA and CDR2 is FQGNSA. The chain's CDR3 is CASSLKRGGETQYF. DNA of the CDR3: TGTGCCAGCAGCTTGAAACGGGGAGGAGAGACCCAGTACTTC.

The sample holds many counts of this clone. The chain combines TRBV7-2 with TRBJ2-7; no firm D call. CDR3 length equals 11 residues. Germline lookup yields CDR1 SGHTA and CDR2 FQGNSA. V lost 2 bases and J 9 bases, leaving 8 bases between the germline ends. The CDR3 loop is CASSLNSWQYF. Here the CDR3 DNA reads TGTGCCAGCAGCTTAAACAGCTGGCAGTACTTC.

V usage is TRBV7-8 and J usage is TRBJ2-5; 7 bases map to TRBD1. Germline CDR1 and CDR2: SGHVS and FQNEAQ. V trimming: 5 bases; J trimming: 2 bases; junction bases outside the gene matches: 11. The CDR3 is 16 residues long. The DNA for the CDR3 is TGTGCCAGCAGCCCAGACAGGGTGTATTATCAAGAGACCCAGTACTTC. Translated, it gives CASSPDRVYYQETQYF.

The chain links TRBV6-5 to TRBJ2-7, with D unresolved. Between the trimmed V and J ends, which lost 2 bases and 5 bases, there was a span of 13 bases. The CDR3 covers 14 residues. The germline gives CDR1 MNHEY, CDR2 SVGAGI. As DNA, the CDR3 is TGTGCCAGCAGTTACAAGGTCCCGACCGACGAGCAGTACTTC. Its translation is CASSYKVPTDEQYF.

This clone was counted between two and nine times. The chain combines TRBV29-1 with TRBJ1-3; the match to TRBD1 covers 9 bases. Germline V gene data show CDR1 as SQVTM and CDR2 as ANQGSEA. This CDR3 contains 15 residues. V trimming: 6 bases; J trimming: 2 bases; junction bases outside the gene matches: 8. The CDR3 nucleotides read TGCAGCGTCGCGATGACAGGGGGGCCTGGAAACACCATATATTTT. Translated: CSVAMTGGPGNTIYF.

The chain joins TRBV19 to TRBJ2-1; D gene unclear. CDR1 is LNHDA and CDR2 is SQIVND in the germline V gene (reference sequence). The CDR3 sequence is 15 residues long. The V end was cut by 4 bases, the J end by 4 bases, with 14 bases between. CDR3 amino acids: CASSKRTVQYNEQFF. CDR3 DNA: TGTGCCAGTAGTAAAAGGACCGTTCAATACAATGAGCAGTTCTTC.

This clone was counted between two and nine times. The V gene is TRBV27, the J gene TRBJ2-7; perhaps D is TRBD1 or TRBD2 (6 bases each). The CDR3 has 15 amino acids. Trimming removed 5 bases from V and 4 bases from J, with 18 bases in between. Germline V gives CDR1 MNHEY, CDR2 SMNVEV (reference sequence). The CDR3 DNA follows: TGTGCCAGCAGTATGAAATTCGTAGGGGGGTACGAGCAGTACTTC. Protein sequence: CASSMKFVGGYEQYF.

This clone was seen a few times. The genes are TRBV30 and TRBJ1-4; D unclear. CDR3 length equals 12 residues. The V and J ends lost 2 bases and 4 bases respectively, with 5 bases between them. The germline gives CDR1 GTSNPN, CDR2 SVGIG (reference sequence). The CDR3 is CAWSRSNEKLFF. The CDR3 DNA sequence: TGTGCCTGGAGTAGAAGTAATGAAAAACTGTTTTTT. Based on the CDR3 plus reference TRBV30 and TRBJ1-4, the full variable domain is SQTIHQWPATLVQPVGSPLSLECTVEGTSNPNLYWYRQAAGRGLQLLFYSVGIGQISSEVPQNLSASRPQDRQFILSSKKLLLSDSGFYLCAWSRSNEKLFFGSGTQLSVL.

The V gene is TRBV7-9, the J gene TRBJ1-2; 9 bases map to TRBD1. The CDR3 is made up of 14 amino acids. J gave up 4 bases and V 4 bases, and 4 bases lay outside the gene matches. Germline CDR1 reads SEHNR; CDR2 reads FQNEAQ (reference sequence). The CDR3 is CASSSGTGIYGYTF. CDR3 in DNA: TGTGCCAGCAGCTCCGGGACAGGGATCTATGGCTACACCTTC.

This chain uses TRBV7-2 with TRBJ2-7; D unresolved. V gave up 1 base and J gave up 4 bases, with 14 bases separating them. The length of the CDR3 is 15 residues. CDR1 is SGHTA, CDR2 FQGNSA, per germline. The DNA for the CDR3 is TGTGCCAGCAGCTTAGACGTGTCCCGATATTACGAGCAGTACTTC. It yields the protein CASSLDVSRYYEQYF.

This clone has just a few counts. This chain links TRBV9 with TRBJ2-1; TRBD2 matches 7 bases. The germline CDR1 and CDR2 sequences are SGDLS and YYNGEE. Trimming removed 3 bases from V and 0 bases from J; junction bases left unmatched: 6. This CDR3 has 16 residues. This CDR3 reads CASSGGAGFSYNEQFF. The CDR3 DNA follows: TGTGCCAGCAGCGGGGGAGCGGGATTCTCCTACAATGAGCAGTTCTTC.

This clone was observed a handful of times. This rearrangement joins TRBV7-2 to TRBJ2-3; 13 bases align to TRBD2. With 6 bases clipped from V and 3 bases from J, the junction kept 6 bases outside the gene matches. The germline V gene encodes CDR1 SGHTA and CDR2 FQGNSA. This CDR3 region has 16 residues. The CDR3 bases are TGTGCCAGCAGTCGTAGACTAGCGGGAGGAACAGATACGCAGTATTTT. The encoded protein is CASSRRLAGGTDTQYF.

This clone showed up just a few times. This chain connects TRBV7-2 to TRBJ2-5, with TRBD1 matching over 9 bases. Germline CDR1 is SGHTA and CDR2 is FQGNSA. The CDR3 loop spans 15 amino acids. V trimming: 6 bases; J trimming: 5 bases; junction bases outside the gene matches: 10. The CDR3 DNA follows: TGTGCCAGCAGTTCACCGGGACAGGGTTTGGAGACCCAGTACTTC. It codes for CASSSPGQGLETQYF.

This clone was detected only a few times. V and J are TRBV6-6 and TRBJ2-7; D assignment may be TRBD1 or TRBD2 (6 bases each). This CDR3 comprises 14 residues. Germline V gene sequence: CDR1 MNHNY, CDR2 SVGAGI (reference sequence). V lost 5 bases to trimming and J lost 6 bases, with 17 bases between them. CDR3 in DNA: TGTGCCAGCAGTGCTATTAGGGGGGTCCCCGAGCAGTACTTC. Translating it yields CASSAIRGVPEQYF.